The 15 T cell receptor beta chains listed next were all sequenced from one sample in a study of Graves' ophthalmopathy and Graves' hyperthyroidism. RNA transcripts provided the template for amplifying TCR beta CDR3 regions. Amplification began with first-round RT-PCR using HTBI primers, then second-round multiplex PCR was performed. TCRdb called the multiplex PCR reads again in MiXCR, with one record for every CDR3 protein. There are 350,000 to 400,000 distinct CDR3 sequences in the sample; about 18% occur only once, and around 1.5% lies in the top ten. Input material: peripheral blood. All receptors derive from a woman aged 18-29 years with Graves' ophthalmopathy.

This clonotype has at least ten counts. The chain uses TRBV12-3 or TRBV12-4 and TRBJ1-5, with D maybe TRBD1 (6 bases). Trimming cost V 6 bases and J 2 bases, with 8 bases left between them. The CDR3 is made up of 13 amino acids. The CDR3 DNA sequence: TGTGCCAGCAGACCAGGGGGCAATCAGCCCCAGCATTTT. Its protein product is CASRPGGNQPQHF.

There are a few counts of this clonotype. The CDR3 reads CASSLGTGVSYEQYF. The CDR3 nucleotides read TGTGCCAGCAGCTTGGGGACTGGTGTCTCCTACGAGCAGTACTTC. V and J are TRBV7-2 and TRBJ2-7, with D possibly TRBD2 on 6 matching bases. The length of the CDR3 is 15 residues. Trimming shortened V by 3 bases and J by 0 bases, and 12 bases separated the two germline ends. CDR1 SGHTA and CDR2 FQGNSA come from the germline V gene.

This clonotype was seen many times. Written as DNA, the CDR3 is TGTGCCAGCAGTGAAGGACTGCTGGAGCAGTACTTC. Translation gives CASSEGLLEQYF. This rearrangement joins TRBV2 to TRBJ2-7; D is ambiguous. The CDR3 sequence is 12 residues long. Germline V lookup: CDR1 SNHLY, CDR2 FYNNEI. V lost 1 base and J 7 bases, leaving 8 bases between the germline ends.

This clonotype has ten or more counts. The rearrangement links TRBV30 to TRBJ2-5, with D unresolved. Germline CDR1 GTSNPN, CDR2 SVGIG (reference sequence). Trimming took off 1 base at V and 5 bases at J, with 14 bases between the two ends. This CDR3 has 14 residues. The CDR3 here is CAWSGGTGRETQYF. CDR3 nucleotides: TGTGCCTGGAGTGGGGGTACCGGCCGGGAGACCCAGTACTTC.

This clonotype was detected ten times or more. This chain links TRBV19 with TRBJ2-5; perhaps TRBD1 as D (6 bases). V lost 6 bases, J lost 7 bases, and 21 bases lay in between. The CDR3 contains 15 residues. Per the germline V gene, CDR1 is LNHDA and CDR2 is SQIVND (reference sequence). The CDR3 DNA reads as TGTGCCAGTAGCCTCCAGCTACAGGGTTCAGGGACCCAGTACTTC. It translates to CASSLQLQGSGTQYF.

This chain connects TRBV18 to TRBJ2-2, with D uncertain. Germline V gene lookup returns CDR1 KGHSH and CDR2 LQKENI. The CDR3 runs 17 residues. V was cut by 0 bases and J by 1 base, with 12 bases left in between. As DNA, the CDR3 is TGTGCCAGCTCACCACCATCCTTTAGACAGAACACCGGGGAGCTGTTTTTT. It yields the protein CASSPPSFRQNTGELFF.

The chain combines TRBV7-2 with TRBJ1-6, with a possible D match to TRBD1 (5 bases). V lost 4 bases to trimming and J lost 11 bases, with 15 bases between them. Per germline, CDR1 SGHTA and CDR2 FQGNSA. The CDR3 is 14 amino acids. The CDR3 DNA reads TGTGCCAGCAGCTCCTCTTACGGGGGGACACCCCTCCACTTT. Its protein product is CASSSSYGGTPLHF.

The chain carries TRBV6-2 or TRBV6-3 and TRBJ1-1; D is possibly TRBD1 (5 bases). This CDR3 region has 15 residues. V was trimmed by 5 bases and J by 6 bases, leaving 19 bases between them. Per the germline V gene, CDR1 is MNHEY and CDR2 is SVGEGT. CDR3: CASSESRAGEAEAFF. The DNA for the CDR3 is TGTGCCAGCAGTGAGTCGAGGGCGGGGGAGGCTGAAGCTTTCTTT.

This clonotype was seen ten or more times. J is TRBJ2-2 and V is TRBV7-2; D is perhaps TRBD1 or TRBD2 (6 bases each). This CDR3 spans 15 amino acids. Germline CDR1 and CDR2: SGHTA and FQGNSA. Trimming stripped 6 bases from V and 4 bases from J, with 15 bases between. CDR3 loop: CASSHGGQGTGELFF. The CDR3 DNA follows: TGTGCCAGCAGTCACGGGGGCCAGGGCACCGGGGAGCTGTTTTTT.

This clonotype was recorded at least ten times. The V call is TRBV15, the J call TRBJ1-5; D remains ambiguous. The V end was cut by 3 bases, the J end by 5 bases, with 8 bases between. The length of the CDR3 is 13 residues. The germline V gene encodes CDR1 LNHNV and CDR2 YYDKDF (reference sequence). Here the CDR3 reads CATSSTLDQPQHF. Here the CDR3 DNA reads TGTGCCACCAGCAGTACTTTGGATCAGCCCCAGCATTTT.

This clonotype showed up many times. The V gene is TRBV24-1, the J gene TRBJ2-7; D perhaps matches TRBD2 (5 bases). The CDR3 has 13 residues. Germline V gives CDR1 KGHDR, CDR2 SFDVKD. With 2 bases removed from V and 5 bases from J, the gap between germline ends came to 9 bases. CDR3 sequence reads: CATSDSGRHEQYF. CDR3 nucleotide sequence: TGTGCCACCAGTGATTCGGGAAGACACGAGCAGTACTTC.

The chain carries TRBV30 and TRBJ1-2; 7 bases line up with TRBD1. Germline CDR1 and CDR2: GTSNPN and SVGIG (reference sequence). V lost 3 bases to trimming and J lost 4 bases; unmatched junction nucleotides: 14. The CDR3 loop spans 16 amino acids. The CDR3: CAWRETPTGSGYGYTF. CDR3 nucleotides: TGTGCCTGGAGGGAGACTCCGACAGGGAGTGGCTATGGCTACACCTTC.

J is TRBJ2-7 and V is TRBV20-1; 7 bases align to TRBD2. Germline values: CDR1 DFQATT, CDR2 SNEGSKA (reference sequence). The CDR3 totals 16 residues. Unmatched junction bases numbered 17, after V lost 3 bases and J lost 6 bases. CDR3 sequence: CSARLEPSGARLEQYF. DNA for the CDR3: TGCAGTGCTAGGTTAGAACCTAGCGGAGCACGCCTCGAGCAGTACTTC.

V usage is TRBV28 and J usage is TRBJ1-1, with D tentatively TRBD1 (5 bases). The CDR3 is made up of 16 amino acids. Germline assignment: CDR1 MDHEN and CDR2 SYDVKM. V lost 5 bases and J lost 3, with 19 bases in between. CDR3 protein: CASSLNPRGGHTEAFF. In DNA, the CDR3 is TGTGCCAGCAGTCTCAACCCTAGGGGCGGCCACACTGAAGCTTTCTTT.

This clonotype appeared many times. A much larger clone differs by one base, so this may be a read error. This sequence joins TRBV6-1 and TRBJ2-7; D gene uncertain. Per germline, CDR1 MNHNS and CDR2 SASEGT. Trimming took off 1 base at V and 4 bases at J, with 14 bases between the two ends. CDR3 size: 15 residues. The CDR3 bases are TGTGCCAGCAGTGAAGTCCAACAAATCCAGTACGAGCAGTACTTC. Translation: CASSEVQQIQYEQYF.